A selection of T cell receptor beta chains follows, all from one sample in a study of PD-1 blockade in classical Hodgkin lymphoma. The data were produced by immunoSEQ multiplex PCR, yet TCRdb's version contains in-frame clones alone and is incomplete. Of around 9,600 clones in the sample, about 75% were seen once. The sequences come from CD4+ T cells from blood, collected before the fourth cycle of nivolumab. The receptors shown here come from a human donor with classical Hodgkin lymphoma. Both conserved end residues are part of each CDR3. The D gene is left open where the match is weak. The listing skips clone size in some rows; elsewhere it reads once, few, many or a size class.

-	TRBV7-8	TRBJ2-5	-	CASSLEGLRGEGTQYF	TGTGCCAGCAGCTTAGAGGGGTTAAGGGGGGAGGGGACCCAGTACTTC
-	TRBV5-1	TRBJ1-2	-	CASSLEGNYGYTF	TGCGCCAGCAGCTTGGAGGGAAACTATGGCTACACCTTC
-	TRBV10-3	TRBJ1-5	-	CAISPSGGQPQHF	TGTGCCATCAGTCCCAGCGGTGGTCAGCCCCAGCATTTT
once	TRBV9	TRBJ2-5	-	CASSVAPGLMETQYF	TGTGCCAGCAGCGTAGCACCAGGGCTAATGGAGACCCAGTACTTC
once	TRBV27	TRBJ1-4	-	CASSSRGKWWEKLFF	TGTGCCAGCAGTTCAAGGGGGAAATGGTGGGAAAAACTGTTTTTT
-	TRBV5-5	TRBJ1-1	-	CASSSARNTEAFF	TGTGCCAGCAGCTCGGCGAGGAACACTGAAGCTTTCTTT
-	TRBV15	TRBJ2-5	-	CATSRGGQNQETQYF	TGTGCCACCAGCAGGGGGGGACAGAACCAAGAGACCCAGTACTTC
-	TRBV11-2	TRBJ1-5	-	CASSSDSHSNQPQHF	TGTGCCAGCAGCTCCGACAGCCATAGCAATCAGCCCCAGCATTTT
-	TRBV2	TRBJ2-3	-	CASRGDGADTQYF	TGTGCCAGCAGGGGAGATGGGGCAGATACGCAGTATTTT
-	TRBV19	TRBJ2-2	-	CASSHVQTGELFF	TGTGCCAGTAGTCATGTCCAAACCGGGGAGCTGTTTTTT
-	TRBV4-1	TRBJ2-3	TRBD1	CASSQRRRQGADTQYF	TGCGCCAGCAGCCAACGCCGTCGACAGGGGGCAGATACGCAGTATTTT
medium-sized	TRBV5-1	TRBJ2-5	-	CASSLMSGVAETQYF	TGCGCCAGCAGCTTGATGTCAGGGGTTGCAGAGACCCAGTACTTC
-	TRBV11-2	TRBJ2-1	-	CASSLTGLSSYNEQFF	TGTGCCAGCAGCTTAACAGGGCTGAGCTCCTACAATGAGCAGTTCTTC
-	TRBV4-3	TRBJ1-6	TRBD1	CASSQDTRDRGFSPLHF	TGCGCCAGCAGCCAAGATACCCGGGACAGGGGTTTTTCACCCCTCCACTTT
few	TRBV7-9	TRBJ2-3	-	CASSFSVGGTDTQYF	TGTGCCAGCAGCTTTTCGGTGGGGGGCACAGATACGCAGTATTTT
-	TRBV6-1	TRBJ1-2	-	CASDQVGTNYGYTF	TGTGCCAGTGACCAGGTGGGAACTAACTATGGCTACACCTTC
-	TRBV6-1	TRBJ2-3	TRBD1	CASILTGDPTDTQYF	TGTGCCAGCATATTAACAGGGGACCCCACAGATACGCAGTATTTT
large	TRBV5-1	TRBJ1-6	TRBD1	CASSLDRGNSPLHF	TGCGCCAGCAGCTTGGACAGGGGTAATTCACCCCTCCACTTT
-	TRBV30	TRBJ1-4	-	CAWSRGGGTNEKLFF	TGTGCCTGGAGCCGGGGAGGAGGCACTAATGAAAAACTGTTTTTT
-	TRBV7-2	TRBJ1-6	TRBD1	CASRLQGESSYNSPLHF	TGTGCCAGCAGGCTACAGGGGGAGAGCTCCTATAATTCACCCCTCCACTTT
-	TRBV28	TRBJ2-1	TRBD2	CASSPAGTSGDDEQFF	TGTGCCAGCAGTCCGGCCGGGACTAGCGGGGATGATGAGCAGTTCTTC
once	TRBV6-1	TRBJ1-1	-	CASSEAFGSLMPAFF	TGTGCCAGCAGTGAAGCGTTTGGATCACTCATGCCAGCTTTCTTT
-	TRBV27	TRBJ1-1	-	CASSLGGVAEAFF	TGTGCCAGCAGTTTGGGAGGGGTCGCTGAAGCTTTCTTT
few	TRBV19	TRBJ2-7	-	CASSIRDSSYEQYF	TGTGCCAGTAGTATTCGAGACAGCTCCTACGAGCAGTACTTC
-	TRBV19	TRBJ1-4	TRBD1	CASSMNRGRTNEKLFF	TGTGCCAGTAGTATGAACAGGGGGAGAACTAATGAAAAACTGTTTTTT
-	TRBV5-5	TRBJ2-1	TRBD2	CASSSSGGAVGFF	TGTGCCAGCAGCTCTAGCGGGGGAGCCGTAGGGTTCTTC
-	TRBV18	TRBJ1-5	-	CASSPVSGGGSSQPQHF	TGTGCCAGCTCACCCGTCTCGGGCGGTGGCTCTAGTCAGCCCCAGCATTTT
-	TRBV7-2	TRBJ1-1	TRBD1	CASSQRVVTGATEAFF	TGTGCCAGCAGCCAAAGGGTGGTGACAGGGGCCACTGAAGCTTTCTTT
-	TRBV30	TRBJ2-1	TRBD2	CAWMKAGGRYNEQFF	TGTGCCTGGATGAAAGCGGGGGGACGCTACAATGAGCAGTTCTTC
-	TRBV18	TRBJ1-2	-	CASSPTISNGYTF	TGTGCCAGCTCACCTACGATATCCAATGGCTACACCTTC
-	TRBV7-2	TRBJ1-1	-	CASSPRQNTEAFF	TGTGCCAGCAGCCCCCGACAGAACACTGAAGCTTTCTTT
-	TRBV6-1	TRBJ2-1	-	CASRGGGGKNEQFF	TGTGCCAGCAGAGGGGGGGGTGGTAAAAATGAGCAGTTCTTC
-	TRBV18	TRBJ1-4	-	CASSPPGTQEKLFF	TGTGCCAGCTCACCTCCCGGGACACAAGAAAAACTGTTTTTT
-	TRBV16	TRBJ1-5	-	CASSQSNSNQPQHF	TGTGCCAGCAGCCAAAGTAATAGCAATCAGCCCCAGCATTTT
-	TRBV2	TRBJ2-3	-	CASSEGRGDTDTQYF	TGTGCCAGCAGTGAAGGGAGGGGAGACACAGATACGCAGTATTTT
-	TRBV10-3	TRBJ2-3	-	CAISGRQEEDTQYF	TGTGCCATCAGTGGCAGACAGGAGGAGGATACGCAGTATTTT
-	TRBV5-1	TRBJ2-1	TRBD2	CASSKGDYAYNEQFF	TGCGCCAGCAGCAAAGGGGACTATGCCTACAATGAGCAGTTCTTC
-	TRBV18	TRBJ1-3	-	CASSPIRASFSGNTIYF	TGTGCCAGCTCACCTATAAGGGCATCCTTCTCTGGAAACACCATATATTTT
once	TRBV5-1	TRBJ1-2	-	CASSSGRSYYGYTF	TGCGCCAGCAGCTCGGGCCGAAGCTACTATGGCTACACCTTC
-	TRBV7-3	TRBJ2-1	-	CASSLKRSLVGGEQFF	TGTGCCAGCAGCTTAAAACGAAGCCTAGTCGGTGGTGAGCAGTTCTTC
-	TRBV2	TRBJ1-3	-	CASSESNTVNTIYF	TGTGCCAGCAGTGAATCAAACACTGTGAACACCATATATTTT
-	TRBV30	TRBJ2-5	TRBD2	CSYSDRRLAGISQYF	TGTTCCTACTCCGACCGCCGGCTAGCGGGGATCTCCCAGTACTTC
medium-sized	TRBV18	TRBJ2-1	-	CASSPSSDEQFF	TGTGCCAGCTCACCTAGCTCGGATGAGCAGTTCTTC
-	TRBV9	TRBJ1-1	TRBD1	CASSGTGVMTEAFF	TGTGCCAGCAGCGGCACAGGGGTCATGACTGAAGCTTTCTTT
-	TRBV29-1	TRBJ2-5	-	CSVARGLMETQYF	TGCAGCGTTGCCCGCGGTCTAATGGAGACCCAGTACTTC
-	TRBV12-5	TRBJ2-1	-	CASGLVLGEQFF	TGTGCTAGTGGTTTGGTACTTGGTGAGCAGTTCTTC
-	TRBV11-2	TRBJ2-1	-	CASSLESSSYNEQFF	TGTGCCAGCAGCTTAGAATCGAGCTCCTACAATGAGCAGTTCTTC
-	TRBV10-3	TRBJ1-1	-	CAISESGPSAEAFF	TGTGCCATCAGTGAGTCCGGCCCATCGGCTGAAGCTTTCTTT
once	TRBV5-5	TRBJ1-1	-	CASSLVGRNTEAFF	TGTGCCAGCAGCTTGGTGGGGCGGAACACTGAAGCTTTCTTT
-	TRBV6-6	TRBJ1-2	TRBD1	CASSTGTAVNGYTF	TGTGCCAGCAGTACCGGGACAGCCGTTAATGGCTACACCTTC
few	TRBV5-4	TRBJ1-2	-	CASSSGPGPLPTF	TGTGCCAGCAGCTCAGGGCCCGGACCGTTGCCCACCTTC
-	TRBV7-2	TRBJ2-5	-	CASSYSGVKTQYF	TGTGCCAGCAGCTACTCGGGGGTGAAGACCCAGTACTTC
-	TRBV7-3	TRBJ1-1	TRBD1	CASSLQGAGTEAFF	TGTGCCAGCAGCTTACAGGGGGCTGGGACTGAAGCTTTCTTT